This TCR beta chain was identified in a study of blood T cell repertoires in COVID-19. This table comes from immunoSEQ multiplex PCR, and its TCRdb copy is limited to in-frame clones, with some not included. The profile shows 55,000 to 70,000 clones, approximately 78% of them singletons. This sequence was found in a woman older than 75 with acute or convalescent COVID-19. The source material was peripheral blood.

CDR3 DNA sequence: TGCGCCAGCAGCTTAGGGACAGGACAAAACACTGAAGCTTTCTTT. It codes for CASSLGTGQNTEAFF. J is TRBJ1-1 and V is TRBV5-1; 8 nucleotides match TRBD1. From germline, CDR1 is SGHRS and CDR2 YFSETQ. The CDR3 totals 15 residues. V gave up 2 bases and J gave up 2 bases; unmatched junction bases: 5.